These T cell receptor beta chains were read from a single sample in a study of blood T cell repertoires in COVID-19. The repertoire was sequenced with immunoSEQ multiplex PCR; TCRdb's copy has only in-frame clones and lacks some. Of about 320,000 clones in the sample, approximately 88% were seen once. Sequenced input: peripheral blood. These TCRs come from a woman in her 30s with COVID-19, enrolled during active disease. Each CDR3 is given without its conserved first and last residue. A D gene is named only where the DNA matches it firmly.

J | D | V | CDR3
TRBJ1-2 | . | TRBV18 | ASSPLTVTTYGYT
TRBJ2-3 | TRBD2 | TRBV10-2 | ASRGVAGGVTDTQY
TRBJ1-1 | . | TRBV21-1 | ASSKVRNTEAF
TRBJ2-5 | . | TRBV27 | ASSLYWASNTKETQY
TRBJ1-1 | TRBD1 | TRBV5-1 | ASSFGTGVTEAF
TRBJ2-2 | TRBD2 | TRBV28 | ASRPGDGGVTGELF
TRBJ1-1 | . | TRBV6-5 | ASTKDGMNTEAF
TRBJ2-7 | . | TRBV3-1/TRBV3-2 | ATRRGVYEQY
TRBJ1-3 | . | TRBV7-9 | ASSTTGTGNTIY
TRBJ1-1 | . | TRBV2 | ASSRQGGNTEAF
TRBJ2-3 | TRBD2 | TRBV3-1/TRBV3-2 | ASSPLAGGTDTQY
TRBJ1-6 | TRBD1 | TRBV7-2 | ASSATGTAISPLH
TRBJ1-1 | TRBD1 | TRBV5-5 | ASSWTGVTEAF
TRBJ1-1 | TRBD1 | TRBV6-6 | ATQTTGGTEAF
TRBJ1-1 | . | TRBV16 | ASSQSISGVAF
TRBJ1-3 | . | TRBV19 | ASSIRSQGAGNTIY
TRBJ1-3 | TRBD1 | TRBV10-3 | AISPGQGRSGNTIY
TRBJ2-3 | . | TRBV5-5 | ASSLGGDGDTQY
TRBJ2-1 | TRBD2 | TRBV5-1 | ASRVAGGLHEQF
TRBJ2-2 | TRBD2 | TRBV6-6 | ASSYSGGGVTGELF
TRBJ1-2 | . | TRBV7-2 | ASSLGGFGGYGYT
TRBJ2-1 | TRBD2 | TRBV2 | ATSLAGGWNEQF
TRBJ1-1 | . | TRBV19 | ASSNGGVLLNTEAF
TRBJ2-7 | . | TRBV9 | ASSASPGLSYEQY
TRBJ2-1 | TRBD2 | TRBV19 | ASSALAGWDNEQF
TRBJ1-5 | TRBD1 | TRBV27 | ASSFTGEMGNQPQH
TRBJ2-1 | . | TRBV18 | ASSLQGDQF
TRBJ1-1 | . | TRBV13 | ASSVRQYENTEAF
TRBJ2-7 | TRBD1 | TRBV19 | ASSMFHQGAKYEQY
TRBJ2-2 | . | TRBV3-1/TRBV3-2 | ASSHLEAGELF
TRBJ1-1 | . | TRBV5-1 | ASSTIPGQNTEAF
TRBJ1-6 | . | TRBV28 | ASNLARESPLH
TRBJ1-3 | . | TRBV9 | ASSVAGMPQNTIY
TRBJ2-2 | . | TRBV2 | ASSEGHYTGELF
TRBJ1-3 | TRBD1 | TRBV6-1 | ASSFSDRAATIY
TRBJ1-4 | TRBD1 | TRBV7-9 | ASSPLGGQGQTNEKLF
TRBJ2-7 | . | TRBV9 | ASSVEGTYEQY
TRBJ2-5 | . | TRBV10-3 | AISASGGQETQY
TRBJ1-1 | . | TRBV5-6 | ASSLTGGDTEAF
TRBJ2-7 | TRBD2 | TRBV7-9 | ASSPSSGPSYEQY
TRBJ1-2 | . | TRBV28 | ASTLLGRLYGYT